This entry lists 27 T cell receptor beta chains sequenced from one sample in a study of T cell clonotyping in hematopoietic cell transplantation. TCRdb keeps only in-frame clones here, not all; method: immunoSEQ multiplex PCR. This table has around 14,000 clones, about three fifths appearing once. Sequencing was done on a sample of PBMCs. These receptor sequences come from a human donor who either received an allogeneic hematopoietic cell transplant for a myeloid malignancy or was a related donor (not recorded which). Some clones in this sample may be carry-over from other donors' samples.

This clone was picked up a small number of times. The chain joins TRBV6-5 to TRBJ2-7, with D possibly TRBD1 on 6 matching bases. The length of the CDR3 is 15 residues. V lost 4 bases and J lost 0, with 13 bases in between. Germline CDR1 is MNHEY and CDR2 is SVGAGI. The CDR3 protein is CASSSLDSLSYEQYF. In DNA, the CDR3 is TGTGCCAGCAGTTCTTTGGACAGCCTCTCCTACGAGCAGTACTTC.

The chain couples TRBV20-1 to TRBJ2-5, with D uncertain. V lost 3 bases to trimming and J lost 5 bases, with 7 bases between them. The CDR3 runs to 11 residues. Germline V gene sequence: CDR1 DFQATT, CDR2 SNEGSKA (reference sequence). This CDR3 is CSASLVETQYF. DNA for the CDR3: TGCAGTGCTAGCCTCGTGGAGACCCAGTACTTC.

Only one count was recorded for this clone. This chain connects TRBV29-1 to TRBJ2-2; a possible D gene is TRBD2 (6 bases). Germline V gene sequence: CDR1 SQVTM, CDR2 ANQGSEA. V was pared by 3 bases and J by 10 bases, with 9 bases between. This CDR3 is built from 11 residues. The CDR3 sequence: CSVDWGVELFF. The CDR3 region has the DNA TGCAGCGTTGATTGGGGGGTGGAGCTGTTTTTT.

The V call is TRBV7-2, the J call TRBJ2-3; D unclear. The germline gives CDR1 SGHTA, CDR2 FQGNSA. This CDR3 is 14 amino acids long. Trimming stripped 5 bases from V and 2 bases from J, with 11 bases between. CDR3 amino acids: CASSADGYTDTQYF. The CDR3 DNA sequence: TGTGCCAGCAGCGCGGACGGCTACACAGATACGCAGTATTTT.

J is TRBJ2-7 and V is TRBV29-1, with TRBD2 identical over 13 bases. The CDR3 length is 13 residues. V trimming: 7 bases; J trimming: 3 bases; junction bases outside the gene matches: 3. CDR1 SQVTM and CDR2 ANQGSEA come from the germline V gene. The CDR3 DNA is TGCAGCGCAGGGACTAGCGGGAACTACGAGCAGTACTTC. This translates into CSAGTSGNYEQYF.

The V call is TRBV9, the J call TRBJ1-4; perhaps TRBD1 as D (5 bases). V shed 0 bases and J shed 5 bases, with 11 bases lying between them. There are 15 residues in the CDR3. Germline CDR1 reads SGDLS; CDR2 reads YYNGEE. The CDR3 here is CASSVGQNNNEKLFF. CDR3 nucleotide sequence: TGTGCCAGCAGCGTAGGACAGAACAACAATGAAAAACTGTTTTTT.

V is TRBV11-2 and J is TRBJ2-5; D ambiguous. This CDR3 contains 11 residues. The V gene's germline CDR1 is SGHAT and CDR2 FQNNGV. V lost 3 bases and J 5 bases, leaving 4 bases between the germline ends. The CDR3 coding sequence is TGTGCCAGCAGCTTGCCGGAGACCCAGTACTTC. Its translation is CASSLPETQYF.

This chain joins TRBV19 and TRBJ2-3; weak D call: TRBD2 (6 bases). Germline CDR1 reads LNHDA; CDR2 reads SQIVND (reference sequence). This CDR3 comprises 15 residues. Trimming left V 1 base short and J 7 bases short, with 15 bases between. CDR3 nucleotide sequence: TGTGCCAGTAGTATAGGGGACTTTGGACGAAATACGCAGTATTTT. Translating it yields CASSIGDFGRNTQYF.

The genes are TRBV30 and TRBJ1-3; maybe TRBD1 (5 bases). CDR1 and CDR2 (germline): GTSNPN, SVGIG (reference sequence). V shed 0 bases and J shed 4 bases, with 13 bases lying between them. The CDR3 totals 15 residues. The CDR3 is CAWSVRRTSGNTIYF. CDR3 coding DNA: TGTGCCTGGAGTGTACGTCGGACATCAGGAAACACCATATATTTT.

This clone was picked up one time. As DNA, the CDR3 is TGCGCCAGCAGCCACAGGACAGGGAACTATGGCTACACCTTC. Its protein product is CASSHRTGNYGYTF. The gene calls are TRBV5-1 and TRBJ1-2; 8 bases line up with TRBD1. This CDR3 has 14 residues. The J segment lost 2 bases and the V segment lost 4 bases, leaving 4 bases of the junction unmatched. Germline V CDR1 and CDR2: SGHRS, YFSETQ.

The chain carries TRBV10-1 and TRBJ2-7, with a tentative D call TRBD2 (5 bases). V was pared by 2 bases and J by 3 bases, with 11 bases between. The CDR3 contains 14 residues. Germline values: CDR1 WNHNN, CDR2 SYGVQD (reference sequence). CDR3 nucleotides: TGCGCCAGCAGTGAGGGGCCAGCGGACTACGAGCAGTACTTC. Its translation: CASSEGPADYEQYF.

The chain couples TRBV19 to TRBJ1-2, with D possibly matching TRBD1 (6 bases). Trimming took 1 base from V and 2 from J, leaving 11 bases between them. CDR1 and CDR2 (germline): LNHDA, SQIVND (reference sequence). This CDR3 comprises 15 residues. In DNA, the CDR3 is TGTGCCAGTAGTATAGGGGGGGGCACGAACTATGGCTACACCTTC. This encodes CASSIGGGTNYGYTF.

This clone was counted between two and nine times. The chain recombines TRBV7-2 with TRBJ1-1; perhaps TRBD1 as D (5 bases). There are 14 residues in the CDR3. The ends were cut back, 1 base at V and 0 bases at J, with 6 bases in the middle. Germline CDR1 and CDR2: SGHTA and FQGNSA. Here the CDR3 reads CASSLDRLNTEAFF. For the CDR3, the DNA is TGTGCCAGCAGCTTAGACAGGTTGAACACTGAAGCTTTCTTT.

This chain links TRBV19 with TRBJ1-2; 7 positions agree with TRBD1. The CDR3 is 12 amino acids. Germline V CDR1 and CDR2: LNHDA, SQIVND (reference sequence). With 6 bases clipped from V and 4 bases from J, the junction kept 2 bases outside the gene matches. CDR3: CASRQGIYGYTF. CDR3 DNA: TGTGCCAGTAGACAGGGGATCTATGGCTACACCTTC.

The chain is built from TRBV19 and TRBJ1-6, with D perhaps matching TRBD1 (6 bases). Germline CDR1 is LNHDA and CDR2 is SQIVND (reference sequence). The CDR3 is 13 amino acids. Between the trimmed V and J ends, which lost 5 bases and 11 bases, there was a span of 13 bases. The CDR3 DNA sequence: TGTGCCAGTAGTGCCCCGGACAGTACACCCCTCCACTTT. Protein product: CASSAPDSTPLHF.

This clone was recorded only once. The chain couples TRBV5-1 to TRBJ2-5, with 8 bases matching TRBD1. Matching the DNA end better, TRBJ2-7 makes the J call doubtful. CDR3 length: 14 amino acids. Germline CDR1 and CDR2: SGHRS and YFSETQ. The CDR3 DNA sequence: TGCGCCAGCAGCCCGCAGACAGGGGACTACGAGCAGTACTTC. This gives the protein CASSPQTGDYEQYF.

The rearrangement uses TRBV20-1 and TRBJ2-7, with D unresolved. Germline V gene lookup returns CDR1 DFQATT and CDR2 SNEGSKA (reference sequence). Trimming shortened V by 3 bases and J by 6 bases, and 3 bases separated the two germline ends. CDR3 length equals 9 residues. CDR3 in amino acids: CSASSEQYF. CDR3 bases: TGCAGTGCTAGTTCCGAGCAGTACTTC.

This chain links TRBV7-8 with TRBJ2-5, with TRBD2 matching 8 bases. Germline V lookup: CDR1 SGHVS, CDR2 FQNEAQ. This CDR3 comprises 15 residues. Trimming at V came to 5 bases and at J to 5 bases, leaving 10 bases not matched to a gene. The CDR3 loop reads CASSLQRGGRETQYF. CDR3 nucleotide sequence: TGTGCCAGCAGCCTCCAACGGGGGGGCCGGGAGACCCAGTACTTC.

CDR3 loop: CAWSPGGSTEAFF. In DNA form, the CDR3 reads TGTGCCTGGAGTCCAGGGGGTAGCACTGAAGCTTTCTTT. V and J are TRBV30 and TRBJ1-1, with 7 bases lining up with TRBD1. The CDR3 contains 13 residues. J lost 4 bases, V lost 2 bases, and 4 bases had no gene match. Germline V lookup: CDR1 GTSNPN, CDR2 SVGIG (reference sequence).

This chain's CDR3 is CASSSPMVEQYF. The CDR3 DNA is TGTGCCAGCAGTTCCCCGATGGTCGAGCAGTACTTC. The chain uses TRBV6-6 and TRBJ2-5; unclear D gene. The end of the DNA fits TRBJ2-7 better, so the J call may be wrong. Germline values: CDR1 MNHNY, CDR2 SVGAGI (reference sequence). The CDR3 runs 12 residues.

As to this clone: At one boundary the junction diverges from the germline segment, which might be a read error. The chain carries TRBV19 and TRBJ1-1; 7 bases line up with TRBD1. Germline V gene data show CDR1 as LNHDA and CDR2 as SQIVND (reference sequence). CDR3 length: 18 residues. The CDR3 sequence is CASSTIYRDSDMNTEASF. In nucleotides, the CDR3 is TGTGCCAGTAGTACAATATACCGGGACAGTGATATGAACACTGAAGCTTCCTTT.

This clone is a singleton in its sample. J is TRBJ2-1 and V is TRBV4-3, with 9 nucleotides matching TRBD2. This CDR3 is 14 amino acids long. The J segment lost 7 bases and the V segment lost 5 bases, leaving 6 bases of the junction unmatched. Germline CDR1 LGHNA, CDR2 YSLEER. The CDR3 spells CASSITGLANEQFF. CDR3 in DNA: TGCGCCAGCAGCATTACGGGACTAGCAAATGAGCAGTTCTTC.

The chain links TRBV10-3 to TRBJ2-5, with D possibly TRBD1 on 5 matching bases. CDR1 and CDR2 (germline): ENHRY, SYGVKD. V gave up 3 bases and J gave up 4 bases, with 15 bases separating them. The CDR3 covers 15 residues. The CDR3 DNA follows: TGTGCCATCAGTGATTCTCAGGGTCTTGGAGAGACCCAGTACTTC. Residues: CAISDSQGLGETQYF.

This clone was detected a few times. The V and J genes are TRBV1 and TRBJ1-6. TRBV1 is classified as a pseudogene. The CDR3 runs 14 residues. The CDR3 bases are TGCACCAGCAGCCCCCGCGGGTGGGATTCACCCCTCCACTTT. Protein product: CTSSPRGWDSPLHF.

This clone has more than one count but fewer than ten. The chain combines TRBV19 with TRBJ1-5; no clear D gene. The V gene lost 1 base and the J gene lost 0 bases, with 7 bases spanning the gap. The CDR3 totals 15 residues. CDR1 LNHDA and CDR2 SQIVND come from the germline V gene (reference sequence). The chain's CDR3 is CASSIVPFSNQPQHF. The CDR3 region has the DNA TGTGCCAGTAGTATAGTCCCGTTTAGCAATCAGCCCCAGCATTTT.

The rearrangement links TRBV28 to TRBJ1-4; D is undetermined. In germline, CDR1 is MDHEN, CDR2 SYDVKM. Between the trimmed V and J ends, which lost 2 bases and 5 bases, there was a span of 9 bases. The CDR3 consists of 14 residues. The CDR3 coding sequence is TGTGCCAGCAGTTTACCGACGGTGAATGAAAAACTGTTTTTT. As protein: CASSLPTVNEKLFF.

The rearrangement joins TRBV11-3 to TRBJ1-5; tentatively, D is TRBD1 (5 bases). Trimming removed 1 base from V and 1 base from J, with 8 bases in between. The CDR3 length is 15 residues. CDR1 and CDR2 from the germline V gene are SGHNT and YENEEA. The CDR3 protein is CASSLGGGSNQPQHF. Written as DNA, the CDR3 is TGTGCCAGCAGCTTAGGTGGGGGGAGCAATCAGCCCCAGCATTTT.